The sequence of this TCR beta chain was determined in a study of T-cell reconstitution after alpha-beta-depleted transplantation in children. Construction of the TCRbeta library involved unique molecular identifiers. TCRdb reprocessed the PCR reads via MiXCR and lists one record per CDR3 protein. The sample has fewer than 400,000 distinct CDR3 sequences; around 21% are singletons. Germline V gene data show CDR1 as SGHAT and CDR2 as FQDESV (reference sequence). V lost 0 bases to trimming and J lost 4 bases; unmatched junction nucleotides: 21. CDR3 length equals 22 residues. This clonotype turned up a few times.

This clonotype was sampled from a human donor who donated a stem cell graft to a child with acute myeloid leukemia. This chain uses TRBV11-1 with TRBJ2-7, with 13 bases matching TRBD2. Sequencing was performed on PBMCs from the stem cell graft donor, taken from the stem cell graft. Written as DNA, the CDR3 is TGTGCCAGCAGCTTAGCCACCTCCTGGACTAGCGGGAGTCCCTCCGCGGGATACGAGCAGTACTTC. This gives the protein CASSLATSWTSGSPSAGYEQYF.